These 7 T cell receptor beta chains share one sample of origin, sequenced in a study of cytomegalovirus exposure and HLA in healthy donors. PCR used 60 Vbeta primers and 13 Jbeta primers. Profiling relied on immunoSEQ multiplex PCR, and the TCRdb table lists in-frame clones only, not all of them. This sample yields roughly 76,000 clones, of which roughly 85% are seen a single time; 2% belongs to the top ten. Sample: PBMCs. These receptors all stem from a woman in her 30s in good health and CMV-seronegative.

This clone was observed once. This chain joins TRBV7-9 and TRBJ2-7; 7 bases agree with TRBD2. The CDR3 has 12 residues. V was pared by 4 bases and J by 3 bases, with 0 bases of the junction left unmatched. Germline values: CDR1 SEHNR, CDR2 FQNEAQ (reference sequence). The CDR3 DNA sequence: TGTGCCAGCAGCTGGACTAGCTACGAGCAGTACTTC. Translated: CASSWTSYEQYF.

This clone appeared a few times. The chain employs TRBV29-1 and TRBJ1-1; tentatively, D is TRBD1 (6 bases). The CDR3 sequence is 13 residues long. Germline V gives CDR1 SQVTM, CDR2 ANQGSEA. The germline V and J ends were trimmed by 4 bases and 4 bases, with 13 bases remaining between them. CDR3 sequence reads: CSVGHRVSTEAFF. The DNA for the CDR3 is TGCAGCGTTGGGCACAGGGTATCCACTGAAGCTTTCTTT. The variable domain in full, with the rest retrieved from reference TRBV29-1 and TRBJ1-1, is SAVISQKPSRDICQRGTSLTIQCQVDSQVTMMFWYRQQPGQSLTLIATANQGSEATYESGFVIDKFPISRPNLTFSTLTVSNMSPEDSSIYLCSVGHRVSTEAFFGQGTRLTVV.

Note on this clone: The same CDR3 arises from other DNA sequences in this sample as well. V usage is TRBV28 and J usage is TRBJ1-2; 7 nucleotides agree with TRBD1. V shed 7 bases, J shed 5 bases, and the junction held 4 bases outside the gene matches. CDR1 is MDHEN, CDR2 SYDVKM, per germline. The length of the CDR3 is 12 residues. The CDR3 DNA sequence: TGTGCCAGCACCCTACAGGGGTATGGCTACACCTTC. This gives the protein CASTLQGYGYTF.

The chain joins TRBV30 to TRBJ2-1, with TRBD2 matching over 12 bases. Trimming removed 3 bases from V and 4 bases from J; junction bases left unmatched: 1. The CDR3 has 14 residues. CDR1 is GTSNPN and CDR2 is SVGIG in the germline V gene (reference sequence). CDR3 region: CAWSGLAGYNEQFF. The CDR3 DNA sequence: TGTGCCTGGAGCGGACTAGCGGGATACAATGAGCAGTTCTTC.

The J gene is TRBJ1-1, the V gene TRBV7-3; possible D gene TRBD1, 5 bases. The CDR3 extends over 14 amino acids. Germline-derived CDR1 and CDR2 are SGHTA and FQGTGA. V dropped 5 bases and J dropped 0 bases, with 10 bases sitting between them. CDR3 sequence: CASSTGTMNTEAFF. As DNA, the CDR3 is TGTGCCAGCAGCACCGGGACTATGAACACTGAAGCTTTCTTT. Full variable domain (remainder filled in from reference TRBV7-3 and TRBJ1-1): GAGVSQTPSNKVTEKGKYVELRCDPISGHTALYWYRQSLGQGPEFLIYFQGTGAADDSGLPNDRFFAVRPEGSVSTLKIQRTERGDSAVYLCASSTGTMNTEAFFGQGTRLTVV.

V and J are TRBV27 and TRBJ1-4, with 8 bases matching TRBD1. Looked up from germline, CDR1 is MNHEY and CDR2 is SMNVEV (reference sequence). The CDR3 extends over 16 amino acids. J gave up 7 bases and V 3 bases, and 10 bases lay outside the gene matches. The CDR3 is CASSFGQGALGEKLFF. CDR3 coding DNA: TGTGCCAGCAGTTTTGGTCAGGGGGCGCTGGGTGAAAAACTGTTTTTT.

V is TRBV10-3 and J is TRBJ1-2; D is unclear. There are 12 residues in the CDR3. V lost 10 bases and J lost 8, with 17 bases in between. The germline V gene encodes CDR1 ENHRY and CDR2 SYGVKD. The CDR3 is CASSQLGWGYTF. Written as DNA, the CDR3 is TGTGCCAGCTCCCAACTAGGGTGGGGCTACACCTTC.